The next 27 T cell receptor beta chains were all read from a single sample in a study of blood T cell repertoires in COVID-19. Clones were sequenced by immunoSEQ multiplex PCR, and TCRdb holds only the in-frame ones, with some missing. This sample carries more than 150,000 clones, 94% of them seen once, and the ten largest clones take 0.6% to 0.8%. The sequencing input was peripheral blood. Source of these receptors: a man aged 25-45 years with COVID-19, enrolled during active disease.

This chain links TRBV6-5 with TRBJ1-2; TRBD1 matches 7 bases. This CDR3 comprises 15 residues. V dropped 0 bases and J dropped 6; count of bases not matched to a gene: 7. The germline V gene has CDR1 MNHEY and CDR2 SVGAGI. The CDR3 bases are TGTGCCAGCAGTTACTCGAAGGGGGCTTTAGATGGCTACACCTTC. It is translated as CASSYSKGALDGYTF.

The rearrangement uses TRBV3-1 (or the pseudogene TRBV3-2) and TRBJ1-2; 9 bases map to TRBD1. The CDR3 runs to 16 residues. Per germline, CDR1 LGHDT and CDR2 YNNKEL (reference sequence). V gave up 2 bases and J gave up 8 bases; unmatched junction bases: 12. The CDR3 DNA follows: TGTGCCAGCAGCCAACCAGCCCTACAGGGGGCGCGAGGCTACACCTTC. Translated: CASSQPALQGARGYTF.

V gene TRBV27 combines with J gene TRBJ1-6, with D possibly TRBD1 on 5 matching bases. CDR3 length: 14 amino acids. The ends were cut back, 2 bases at V and 4 bases at J, with 6 bases in the middle. Germline V gene lookup returns CDR1 MNHEY and CDR2 SMNVEV (reference sequence). The CDR3 DNA reads as TGTGCCAGCAGTTTAGGGGGGTATAATTCACCCCTCCACTTT. Encoded protein: CASSLGGYNSPLHF.

The chain recombines TRBV30 with TRBJ2-7; D is ambiguous. This CDR3 contains 13 residues. The V end lost 2 bases, the J end lost 3 bases, and 11 bases lay between the germline ends. Germline-derived CDR1 and CDR2 are GTSNPN and SVGIG (reference sequence). This CDR3 is CAWSTNLGYEQYF. Here the CDR3 DNA reads TGTGCCTGGAGTACCAACCTAGGCTACGAGCAGTACTTC. The whole variable domain, filled in from reference TRBV30 and TRBJ2-7, reads SQTIHQWPATLVQPVGSPLSLECTVEGTSNPNLYWYRQAAGRGLQLLFYSVGIGQISSEVPQNLSASRPQDRQFILSSKKLLLSDSGFYLCAWSTNLGYEQYFGPGTRLTVT.

The chain links TRBV4-2 to TRBJ2-1; D is possibly TRBD2 (6 bases). V lost 0 bases and J 0 bases, leaving 9 bases between the germline ends. Germline V lookup: CDR1 LGHNA, CDR2 YNFKEQ. This CDR3 contains 16 residues. DNA for the CDR3: TGTGCCAGCAGCCAAGAGGCGGGGTACTCCTACAATGAGCAGTTCTTC. The encoded protein is CASSQEAGYSYNEQFF.

The genes are TRBV7-3 and TRBJ1-2; D ambiguous. The CDR3 length is 19 residues. V shed 1 base and J shed 0 bases, with 21 bases lying between them. Germline V lookup: CDR1 SGHTA, CDR2 FQGTGA. DNA for the CDR3: TGTGCCAGCAGCTTAATTACGAGGGTCAGAGCAATCGCTAACTATGGCTACACCTTC. As protein: CASSLITRVRAIANYGYTF.

This sequence joins TRBV19 and TRBJ1-5; 7 bases map to TRBD1. Germline V gives CDR1 LNHDA, CDR2 SQIVND (reference sequence). The CDR3 contains 15 residues. With 1 base clipped from V and 9 bases from J, the junction kept 9 bases outside the gene matches. CDR3 DNA: TGTGCCAGTAGTATAGGGTGGCAGGGGGGACGGCCCCAGCATTTT. Its protein is CASSIGWQGGRPQHF.

This clone occurred once. This chain uses TRBV27 with TRBJ1-2, with 8 bases lining up with TRBD1. This CDR3 has 12 amino acids. The trim removed 5 bases at V and 8 bases at J, leaving 4 bases unmatched. CDR1 is MNHEY, CDR2 SMNVEV, per germline (reference sequence). The CDR3 reads CASSPQGEGYTF. The CDR3 nucleotides are TGTGCCAGCAGTCCACAGGGGGAGGGCTACACCTTC.

V is TRBV6-5 and J is TRBJ1-1; 7 nucleotides align to TRBD1. V was clipped by 6 bases and J by 0 bases; unmatched bases: 7. The CDR3 is 15 amino acids. CDR1 is MNHEY and CDR2 is SVGAGI in the germline V gene. The CDR3 coding sequence is TGTGCCAGCAGCAGGGACAGCTTTATGAACACTGAAGCTTTCTTT. This encodes CASSRDSFMNTEAFF.

This chain links TRBV9 with TRBJ1-2, with TRBD1 as a possible D gene (5 bases). Germline V gene lookup returns CDR1 SGDLS and CDR2 YYNGEE. Between the trimmed V and J ends, which lost 2 bases and 8 bases, there was a span of 22 bases. The CDR3 is 16 residues long. CDR3 protein: CASSVVPAAQGGGYTF. Written as DNA, the CDR3 is TGTGCCAGCAGCGTTGTCCCCGCCGCCCAGGGTGGAGGCTACACCTTC.

The V and J genes are TRBV19 and TRBJ2-3; D is unresolved. The V end lost 0 bases, the J end lost 0 bases, and 13 bases lay between the germline ends. This CDR3 comprises 17 residues. The germline V gene encodes CDR1 LNHDA and CDR2 SQIVND (reference sequence). CDR3 sequence reads: CASSIETWSASTDTQYF. The CDR3, as DNA: TGTGCCAGTAGTATAGAGACTTGGAGTGCGAGCACAGATACGCAGTATTTT. The full variable domain, its missing parts supplied by reference TRBV19 and TRBJ2-3, is DGGITQSPKYLFRKEGQNVTLSCEQNLNHDAMYWYRQDPGQGLRLIYYSQIVNDFQKGDIAEGYSVSREKKESFPLTVTSAQKNPTAFYLCASSIETWSASTDTQYFGPGTRLTVL.

This chain uses TRBV4-1 with TRBJ2-7; 12 bases map to TRBD2. Germline V gives CDR1 MGHRA, CDR2 YSYEKL. The V and J ends lost 1 base and 4 bases, in that order; junction bases with no gene match: 8. This CDR3 region has 17 residues. The DNA of the CDR3 is TGCGCCAGCAGCCAAGTGGGGCTAGCGGGGGGGAGTTACGAGCAGTACTTC. Its protein is CASSQVGLAGGSYEQYF.

The rearrangement joins TRBV7-9 to TRBJ1-1; TRBD1 might be the D (6 bases). V was shortened by 5 bases and J by 1 base, with 11 bases between the two germline ends. This CDR3 has 14 amino acids. CDR1 is SEHNR, CDR2 FQNEAQ, per germline (reference sequence). This chain's CDR3 is CASSHGGANTEAFF. The CDR3, as DNA: TGTGCCAGCAGCCACGGGGGGGCGAACACTGAAGCTTTCTTT.

The V and J genes are TRBV5-1 and TRBJ1-1; TRBD1 matches at 9 bases. J lost 6 bases, V lost 4 bases, and 4 bases had no gene match. Germline V gives CDR1 SGHRS, CDR2 YFSETQ. The CDR3 is 13 residues long. Written as DNA, the CDR3 is TGCGCCAGCAGCAGGACAGGGGTAGCTGAAGCTTTCTTT. It yields the protein CASSRTGVAEAFF.

This chain links TRBV6-5 with TRBJ1-2; 8 bases map to TRBD1. The V gene's germline CDR1 is MNHEY and CDR2 SVGAGI. Trimming removed 6 bases from V and 4 bases from J; junction bases left unmatched: 10. This CDR3 contains 15 residues. The CDR3 DNA reads as TGTGCCAGCAGACGACCCGGGACAGGTTCCTATGGCTACACCTTC. Translating gives CASRRPGTGSYGYTF.

V is TRBV19 and J is TRBJ1-5; the D is unclear. V dropped 1 base and J dropped 2 bases, with 6 bases sitting between them. Germline V lookup: CDR1 LNHDA, CDR2 SQIVND (reference sequence). This CDR3 region has 14 residues. CDR3 coding DNA: TGTGCCAGTAGTATAGCCCGGGGCAATCAGCCCCAGCATTTT. Amino acid sequence: CASSIARGNQPQHF.

This clone was seen only once. The chain recombines TRBV5-6 with TRBJ1-2; 7 positions agree with TRBD1. The trim removed 2 bases at V and 5 bases at J, leaving 6 bases unmatched. The CDR3 is 14 amino acids. Germline CDR1 is SGHDT and CDR2 is YYEEEE. CDR3 nucleotides: TGTGCCAGCAGCTTAGGTGCAGGGGGGTATGGCTACACCTTC. This translates into CASSLGAGGYGYTF.

In DNA, the CDR3 is TGCGCCAGCAGTGAGGCCGGGAACACCGGGGAGCTGTTTTTT. Protein sequence: CASSEAGNTGELFF. The V and J genes are TRBV10-1 and TRBJ2-2; no clear D. Germline values: CDR1 WNHNN, CDR2 SYGVQD (reference sequence). The CDR3 runs to 14 residues. V was pared by 2 bases and J by 1 base, with 5 bases between.

V usage is TRBV10-2 and J usage is TRBJ1-2; no firm D call. Germline V gene sequence: CDR1 WSHSY, CDR2 SAAADI. CDR3 length: 10 residues. V was pared by 7 bases and J by 7 bases, with 7 bases between. The CDR3 DNA reads as TGCGCCAGCACGCGCTCTGGCTACACCTTC. Translating it yields CASTRSGYTF.

The chain employs TRBV7-3 and TRBJ2-1, with 15 positions matching TRBD2. The CDR3 is 20 residues long. Losses at the gene ends were 6 bases for V and 3 bases for J; bases not matched to a gene: 15. Germline lookup yields CDR1 SGHTA and CDR2 FQGTGA. CDR3: CASRPKTGTSGGSSYNEQFF. The CDR3 nucleotides read TGTGCCAGCAGACCTAAAACCGGGACTAGCGGGGGGTCTAGCTACAATGAGCAGTTCTTC.

The chain joins TRBV4-1 to TRBJ2-1, with TRBD1 matching 9 bases. V lost 0 bases to trimming and J lost 0 bases; unmatched junction nucleotides: 18. Germline loops: CDR1 MGHRA, CDR2 YSYEKL. The CDR3 loop spans 22 amino acids. The CDR3 DNA sequence: TGCGCCAGCAGCCAAGAATTTGTCCGGACAGGGGAGTTGTCTAGCTCCTACAATGAGCAGTTCTTC. It encodes CASSQEFVRTGELSSSYNEQFF.

The rearrangement links TRBV3-1 (or the pseudogene TRBV3-2) to TRBJ2-7, with D perhaps TRBD2 (6 bases). The ends were cut back, 5 bases at V and 5 bases at J, with 16 bases in the middle. The germline V gene has CDR1 LGHDT and CDR2 YNNKEL (reference sequence). This CDR3 spans 14 amino acids. Here the CDR3 DNA reads TGTGCCAGCAGCGGCGGGGCGGTCCCCCACGAGCAGTACTTC. Translation gives CASSGGAVPHEQYF.

The CDR3 DNA reads TGTGCCAGCAGTGTATCACAGATCCTTATCTATGGCTACACCTTC. Amino acid sequence: CASSVSQILIYGYTF. The chain couples TRBV2 to TRBJ1-2; D unresolved. Germline V lookup: CDR1 SNHLY, CDR2 FYNNEI. V was shortened by 4 bases and J by 4 bases, with 16 bases between the two germline ends. This CDR3 is 15 amino acids long.

This sequence joins TRBV4-1 and TRBJ2-5; D call uncertain. Germline loops: CDR1 MGHRA, CDR2 YSYEKL. V shed 4 bases and J shed 2 bases, with 8 bases lying between them. There are 13 residues in the CDR3. This CDR3 is CASSLRVQETQYF. The CDR3 DNA is TGCGCCAGCAGCCTCCGAGTACAAGAGACCCAGTACTTC.

J is TRBJ1-4 and V is TRBV29-1; TRBD1 aligns across 9 bases. The ends lost 0 bases at V and 15 bases at J; junction bases unmatched: 5. This CDR3 has 12 amino acids. CDR1 is SQVTM, CDR2 ANQGSEA, per germline. The CDR3 nucleotides are TGCAGCGTTGAAGAGATACGGACAGGGGTGTTTTTT. Protein product: CSVEEIRTGVFF.

This chain joins TRBV10-3 and TRBJ1-1; TRBD1 matches 8 bases. Germline CDR1 reads ENHRY; CDR2 reads SYGVKD. The CDR3 covers 12 residues. J gave up 5 bases and V 6 bases, and 2 bases lay outside the gene matches. The CDR3 loop reads CAIRTGATEAFF. The CDR3, as DNA: TGTGCCATCAGGACAGGGGCAACTGAAGCTTTCTTT.

The genes are TRBV7-2 and TRBJ1-1, with D unclear. Per germline, CDR1 SGHTA and CDR2 FQGNSA. The ends were cut back, 5 bases at V and 3 bases at J, with 10 bases in the middle. The CDR3 sequence is 13 residues long. CDR3 DNA: TGTGCCAGCAGCCGCATCCGAGACACTGAAGCTTTCTTT. Translated, it gives CASSRIRDTEAFF.